These 24 T cell receptor beta chains were sequenced from one sample in a study of control samples from healthy donors and cancer patients. The assay was immunoSEQ multiplex PCR, and TCRdb's table has in-frame clones only and misses some. The sample lists some 22,000 clones; about 85% were seen once. What was sequenced was PBMCs. The receptor source for this set is a man between 60 and 75 years old with head and neck cancer.

The chain's CDR3 is CASSLGISYNEQFF. The CDR3, as DNA: TGTGCCAGCAGTTTAGGGATTTCCTACAATGAGCAGTTCTTC. The chain links TRBV27 to TRBJ2-1; no definite D call. Germline V gene data show CDR1 as MNHEY and CDR2 as SMNVEV (reference sequence). The CDR3 is 14 amino acids. Deletions cut 2 bases from V and 1 base from J, with 6 bases between.

J is TRBJ1-5 and V is TRBV5-1, with D unresolved. The CDR3 length is 13 residues. The germline V and J ends were trimmed by 0 bases and 8 bases, with 9 bases remaining between them. CDR1 and CDR2 from the germline V gene are SGHRS and YFSETQ. The CDR3 here is CASSLGGGEPQHF. The CDR3 region has the DNA TGCGCCAGCAGCTTGGGGGGTGGTGAGCCCCAGCATTTT.

The chain joins TRBV30 to TRBJ2-4; a weak D match, TRBD1 (6 bases). The CDR3 length is 13 residues. Germline loops: CDR1 GTSNPN, CDR2 SVGIG (reference sequence). Trimming pared 0 bases from V and 8 bases from J, leaving 11 bases between. CDR3 amino acids: CAWSVPGVDIQYF. CDR3 bases: TGTGCCTGGAGTGTACCAGGGGTTGACATTCAGTACTTC.

This clone was detected once. The chain is built from TRBV25-1 and TRBJ2-3; weak D call: TRBD1 (5 bases). The CDR3 loop spans 16 amino acids. The germline V gene encodes CDR1 MGHDK and CDR2 SYGVNS. The V end lost 4 bases, the J end lost 4 bases, and 18 bases lay between the germline ends. The CDR3 sequence is CASSAYQGWGADTQYF. CDR3 in DNA: TGTGCCAGCAGTGCTTATCAGGGATGGGGCGCAGATACGCAGTATTTT. The full variable domain, its missing parts supplied by reference TRBV25-1 and TRBJ2-3, is EADIYQTPRYLVIGTGKKITLECSQTMGHDKMYWYQQDPGMELHLIHYSYGVNSTEKGDLSSESTVSRIRTEHFPLTLESARPSHTSQYLCASSAYQGWGADTQYFGPGTRLTVL.

The V gene is TRBV10-2, the J gene TRBJ2-2; no clear D. The CDR3 contains 16 residues. V was clipped by 2 bases and J by 0 bases, with 10 bases between them. Germline loops: CDR1 WSHSY, CDR2 SAAADI. CDR3 sequence: CASSEMSQTNTGELFF. The DNA for the CDR3 is TGCGCCAGCAGTGAGATGTCCCAGACGAACACCGGGGAGCTGTTTTTT.

The genes are TRBV5-1 and TRBJ1-2; D unclear. The CDR3 is 14 amino acids. V lost 2 bases to trimming and J lost 1 base, with 9 bases between them. Germline lookup yields CDR1 SGHRS and CDR2 YFSETQ. CDR3 sequence (DNA): TGCGCCAGCAGCTTTAGTCCCAGTAACTATGGCTACACCTTC. Protein: CASSFSPSNYGYTF. The complete variable domain, with remaining parts taken from reference TRBV5-1 and TRBJ1-2, reads KAGVTQTPRYLIKTRGQQVTLSCSPISGHRSVSWYQQTPGQGLQFLFEYFSETQRNKGNFPGRFSGRQFSNSRSEMNVSTLELGDSALYLCASSFSPSNYGYTFGSGTRLTVV.

J is TRBJ2-3 and V is TRBV24-1; D is tentatively TRBD1 or TRBD2 (5 bases each). The CDR3 consists of 13 residues. Germline CDR1 is KGHDR and CDR2 is SFDVKD. Trimming removed 1 base at V and 10 bases at J, with 11 bases between. As DNA, the CDR3 is TGTGCCACCAGTGATTTCACCGGGACCGCGCAGTATTTT. Its protein is CATSDFTGTAQYF.

The J gene is TRBJ2-3, the V gene TRBV5-1, with D uncertain. Trimming pared 0 bases from V and 7 bases from J, leaving 18 bases between. Germline V gene sequence: CDR1 SGHRS, CDR2 YFSETQ. The CDR3 extends over 16 amino acids. The CDR3 protein is CASSLDPDSSVNTQYF. CDR3 DNA sequence: TGCGCCAGCAGCTTGGACCCGGATAGCTCGGTAAATACGCAGTATTTT.

The chain employs TRBV6-5 and TRBJ2-7; D possibly corresponds to TRBD1 (6 bases). The V gene lost 6 bases and the J gene lost 4 bases, with 16 bases spanning the gap. CDR3 length: 14 amino acids. Germline CDR1 MNHEY, CDR2 SVGAGI. The CDR3: CASRQGLGLYEQYV. CDR3 in DNA: TGTGCCAGCAGACAGGGCCTCGGGTTGTACGAGCAGTACGTC.

J is TRBJ2-1 and V is TRBV7-9; D unresolved. The CDR3 loop spans 12 amino acids. Trimming stripped 1 base from V and 9 bases from J, with 7 bases between. Germline assignment: CDR1 SEHNR and CDR2 FQNEAQ (reference sequence). CDR3 amino acids: CASSLDYREQFF. CDR3 bases: TGTGCCAGCAGCTTAGATTACCGTGAGCAGTTCTTC. The entire variable domain, with the rest obtained from reference TRBV7-9 and TRBJ2-1, is as follows: DTGVSQNPRHKITKRGQNVTFRCDPISEHNRLYWYRQTLGQGPEFLTYFQNEAQLEKSRLLSDRFSAERPKGSFSTLEIQRTEQGDSAMYLCASSLDYREQFFGPGTRLTVL.

The chain employs TRBV6-5 and TRBJ1-6, with 7 nucleotides matching TRBD1. The V and J ends lost 7 bases and 7 bases, in that order; junction bases with no gene match: 7. The germline gives CDR1 MNHEY, CDR2 SVGAGI. The CDR3 extends over 14 amino acids. The CDR3 loop reads CASTMTGINSPLHF. The CDR3 nucleotides read TGTGCCAGCACCATGACAGGGATAAATTCACCCCTCCACTTT.

CDR3 sequence: CASSLEGAIGNTIYF. CDR3 nucleotide sequence: TGCGCCAGCAGCTTGGAGGGGGCCATTGGAAACACCATATATTTT. This chain joins TRBV5-1 and TRBJ1-3, with TRBD1 identical over 7 bases. The junction had 3 bases not matched to a gene; V was cut back by 0 bases and J by 3 bases. In germline, CDR1 is SGHRS, CDR2 YFSETQ. The CDR3 sequence is 15 residues long.

This sequence joins TRBV7-3 and TRBJ1-2; D not resolved. This CDR3 is built from 14 residues. V shed 5 bases and J shed 4 bases, with 14 bases lying between them. Per germline, CDR1 SGHTA and CDR2 FQGTGA. CDR3 region: CASSVKLSSYGYTF. The CDR3 DNA sequence: TGTGCCAGCAGCGTAAAACTAAGCAGCTATGGCTACACCTTC.

The J gene is TRBJ2-4, the V gene TRBV27; tentatively, D is TRBD1 or TRBD2 (6 bases each). Germline assignment: CDR1 MNHEY and CDR2 SMNVEV (reference sequence). The CDR3 totals 17 residues. V dropped 5 bases and J dropped 7 bases, with 24 bases sitting between them. CDR3 region: CASSRRRSRGEANIQYF. CDR3 DNA sequence: TGTGCCAGCAGTCGTAGACGTTCTAGGGGGGAGGCGAACATTCAGTACTTC.

The chain recombines TRBV30 with TRBJ1-1; maybe TRBD1 (5 bases). V was pared by 4 bases and J by 1 base, with 13 bases between. Per germline, CDR1 GTSNPN and CDR2 SVGIG (reference sequence). This CDR3 is 14 amino acids long. The CDR3 bases are TGTGCCTGGACCCCTTGGGGGGGGAACACTGAAGCTTTCTTT. Encoded protein: CAWTPWGGNTEAFF.

This chain joins TRBV5-1 and TRBJ2-3; 11 positions match TRBD2. The CDR3 is made up of 17 amino acids. The trim removed 1 base at V and 6 bases at J, leaving 10 bases unmatched. Looked up from germline, CDR1 is SGHRS and CDR2 is YFSETQ. In nucleotides, the CDR3 is TGCGCCAGCAGCTTGATACTAGCGGGGGACACCGTGGATACGCAGTATTTT. As protein: CASSLILAGDTVDTQYF.

The chain couples TRBV7-9 to TRBJ2-3; 12 nucleotides align to TRBD2. V lost 4 bases, J lost 6 bases, and 5 bases stayed unmatched. The V gene's germline CDR1 is SEHNR and CDR2 FQNEAQ (reference sequence). The CDR3 has 15 amino acids. CDR3 DNA: TGTGCCAGCAGCTCTAGCGGGAGGGCCGTGGATACGCAGTATTTT. Protein product: CASSSSGRAVDTQYF.

The rearrangement joins TRBV12-3 or TRBV12-4 to TRBJ2-7; TRBD1 is a possible D gene (6 bases). The CDR3 is made up of 13 amino acids. The V gene lost 3 bases and the J gene lost 2 bases, with 8 bases spanning the gap. CDR3 nucleotide sequence: TGTGCCAGCAGTTTGGGGACACCCTACGAGCAGTACTTC. The encoded protein is CASSLGTPYEQYF.

The V and J genes are TRBV4-1 and TRBJ1-4, with a possible D match to TRBD1 (5 bases). The length of the CDR3 is 14 residues. The germline gives CDR1 MGHRA, CDR2 YSYEKL. V lost 2 bases to trimming and J lost 7 bases, with 11 bases between them. The DNA for the CDR3 is TGCGCCAGCAGCCAAACGGGACTTCGTGAAAAACTGTTTTTT. Encoded protein: CASSQTGLREKLFF.

The rearrangement links TRBV29-1 to TRBJ2-1, with 8 nucleotides matching TRBD2. CDR3 length equals 17 residues. Per germline, CDR1 SQVTM and CDR2 ANQGSEA. With V trimmed by 0 bases and J by 2 bases, 9 bases remained unmatched. The CDR3 DNA reads as TGCAGCGTTGAAGATTACGGGAGGGCCGGACCCTACAATGAGCAGTTCTTC. This translates into CSVEDYGRAGPYNEQFF.

The chain joins TRBV6-5 to TRBJ1-1; 7 bases agree with TRBD1. The CDR3 has 13 residues. Trimming at V came to 4 bases and at J to 5 bases, leaving 4 bases not matched to a gene. The germline V gene has CDR1 MNHEY and CDR2 SVGAGI. The CDR3 region is CASSSRGETEAFF. The CDR3 coding sequence is TGTGCCAGCAGTTCCAGGGGGGAAACTGAAGCTTTCTTT.

J is TRBJ1-1 and V is TRBV6-5; tentative D call: TRBD1 (6 bases). Germline CDR1 is MNHEY and CDR2 is SVGAGI. The CDR3 is made up of 16 amino acids. The V and J ends lost 4 bases and 11 bases respectively, with 26 bases between them. CDR3 sequence: CASSSETGKASGRAFF. DNA of the CDR3: TGTGCCAGCAGTTCTGAGACAGGAAAGGCCTCCGGAAGGGCTTTCTTT.

The chain recombines TRBV5-4 with TRBJ2-1, with a tentative D call TRBD1 (6 bases). With 0 bases removed from V and 10 bases from J, the gap between germline ends came to 11 bases. Germline V gene data show CDR1 as SGHNT and CDR2 as YYREEE (reference sequence). This CDR3 contains 13 residues. CDR3 nucleotides: TGTGCCAGCAGCTTGGGGGGGCCTCAGGAGCAGTTCTTC. This gives the protein CASSLGGPQEQFF.

This clone showed up just once. V usage is TRBV7-8 and J usage is TRBJ2-1; no clear D gene. V was cut by 0 bases and J by 6 bases, with 9 bases left in between. Germline CDR1 reads SGHVS; CDR2 reads FQNEAQ. The CDR3 runs to 14 residues. The chain's CDR3 is CASSLASAGNEQFF. The DNA for the CDR3 is TGTGCCAGCAGCTTAGCCTCGGCAGGCAATGAGCAGTTCTTC.